This passage covers 22 T cell receptor beta chains from one sample sequenced in a study of shared clonotypes between healthy human individuals. Repertoires were generated with immunoSEQ multiplex PCR, while TCRdb's copy carries only in-frame clones and drops some. The sample yields around 2.5 million clones, approximately 94% seen once. Source material: naive CD4+ T cells from PBMCs. Subset meaning: CD45RA+ positively selected. These receptors were taken from a man aged 18 to 29 in good health. Some clones in this sample may be carry-over from other donors' samples.

The count of this clone is one. The genes are TRBV7-8 and TRBJ1-5; maybe TRBD1 (5 bases). Germline-derived CDR1 and CDR2 are SGHVS and FQNEAQ. V was trimmed by 6 bases and J by 2 bases, leaving 17 bases between them. The CDR3 sequence is 16 residues long. CDR3 region: CASREGWGGGNQPQHF. The CDR3 DNA is TGTGCCAGCAGAGAGGGCTGGGGCGGGGGCAATCAGCCCCAGCATTTT.

This chain joins TRBV7-9 and TRBJ1-2; D gene uncertain. Germline CDR1 and CDR2: SEHNR and FQNEAQ (reference sequence). Deletions cut 4 bases from V and 7 bases from J, with 19 bases between. This CDR3 region has 15 residues. As DNA, the CDR3 is TGTGCCAGCAGCTCTGCCTCCCTCCCTAATTTTGGCTACACCTTC. Its translation: CASSSASLPNFGYTF.

V is TRBV18 and J is TRBJ1-1, with D tentatively TRBD1 (5 bases). V lost 3 bases and J lost 4, with 12 bases in between. The germline gives CDR1 KGHSH, CDR2 LQKENI. The CDR3 length is 14 residues. CDR3 bases: TGTGCCAGCTCACCCTCAGGAGGGACCACTGAAGCTTTCTTT. Its translation: CASSPSGGTTEAFF.

The chain joins TRBV14 to TRBJ2-7; 10 nucleotides match TRBD2. Per germline, CDR1 SGHDN and CDR2 FVKESK. This CDR3 region has 16 residues. V shed 4 bases, J shed 3 bases, and the junction held 9 bases outside the gene matches. The CDR3 DNA is TGTGCCAGCAGCCGCACACCGGGACTAGCGAACTACGAGCAGTACTTC. Translated: CASSRTPGLANYEQYF.

The gene calls are TRBV6-5 and TRBJ2-7; the D gene is possibly TRBD2 (5 bases). Germline V CDR1 and CDR2: MNHEY, SVGAGI. The CDR3 is 14 amino acids. V was shortened by 4 bases and J by 0 bases, with 10 bases between the two germline ends. The CDR3 spells CASSSDGLSYEQYF. In DNA form, the CDR3 reads TGTGCCAGCAGTTCTGACGGACTCTCCTACGAGCAGTACTTC.

This clone has only a few counts. V is TRBV5-4 and J is TRBJ1-4; D is unclear. Germline V lookup: CDR1 SGHNT, CDR2 YYREEE (reference sequence). Between the trimmed V and J ends, which lost 2 bases and 14 bases, there was a span of 13 bases. The CDR3 covers 12 residues. CDR3 nucleotides: TGTGCCAGCAGCTTTGGGTCAGAGACGCTGTTTTTT. Translation: CASSFGSETLFF.

CDR3 DNA sequence: TGCAGCGTTGGTCGTAGTTCGCAAGAGACCCAGTACTTC. As protein: CSVGRSSQETQYF. The chain couples TRBV29-1 to TRBJ2-5; no definite D call. The CDR3 spans 13 residues. V was shortened by 4 bases and J by 2 bases, with 11 bases between the two germline ends. Germline CDR1 reads SQVTM; CDR2 reads ANQGSEA.

The V gene is TRBV6-6, the J gene TRBJ2-5; no firm D call. Per germline, CDR1 MNHNY and CDR2 SVGAGI (reference sequence). The CDR3 covers 14 residues. Trimming shortened V by 6 bases and J by 4 bases, and 15 bases separated the two germline ends. CDR3 region: CASSQVSRGETQYF. The CDR3, as DNA: TGTGCCAGCAGCCAGGTGTCTCGAGGAGAGACCCAGTACTTC.

V and J are TRBV7-9 and TRBJ2-2; D perhaps matches TRBD1 (6 bases). The ends were cut back, 8 bases at V and 3 bases at J, with 16 bases in the middle. Germline lookup yields CDR1 SEHNR and CDR2 FQNEAQ (reference sequence). The CDR3 consists of 15 residues. CDR3 region: CASEKQGFHTGELFF. The CDR3 bases are TGTGCCAGCGAAAAACAGGGTTTTCACACCGGGGAGCTGTTTTTT.

V is TRBV28 and J is TRBJ2-7; D is unclear. Germline V gene data show CDR1 as MDHEN and CDR2 as SYDVKM. The V and J ends lost 5 bases and 3 bases respectively, with 17 bases between them. The CDR3 is 15 residues long. CDR3 coding DNA: TGTGCCAGCAGTCTTCCGGCCTCGGCGGACTACGAGCAGTACTTC. Translated: CASSLPASADYEQYF.

The rearrangement uses TRBV30 and TRBJ2-5; D unresolved. Trimming cost V 5 bases and J 5 bases, with 12 bases left between them. The CDR3 has 12 residues. CDR1 is GTSNPN, CDR2 SVGIG, per germline (reference sequence). As DNA, the CDR3 is TGTGCCTGGGGGCTGCTCCGGGAGACCCAGTACTTC. Its translation is CAWGLLRETQYF.

Regarding this clone: Other DNA sequences from this sample encode an identical CDR3 as well. This chain links TRBV5-5 with TRBJ2-5; tentative D call: TRBD1 (6 bases). The germline CDR1 and CDR2 sequences are SGHKS and YYEKEE (reference sequence). The CDR3 length is 14 residues. Trimming removed 2 bases at V and 1 base at J, with 9 bases between. DNA for the CDR3: TGTGCCAGCAGCTTAACAGGGACCCAAGAGACCCAGTACTTC. Translated: CASSLTGTQETQYF.

The chain has TRBV15 and TRBJ1-4; tentatively, D is TRBD1 (5 bases). The germline V and J ends were trimmed by 8 bases and 5 bases, with 15 bases remaining between them. Germline V CDR1 and CDR2: LNHNV, YYDKDF (reference sequence). This CDR3 is built from 14 residues. The CDR3 sequence is CATSRAWGNEKLFF. Here the CDR3 DNA reads TGTGCCACCTCTAGGGCGTGGGGGAATGAAAAACTGTTTTTT.

About this clone: The sample holds other DNA sequences that translate to the same CDR3. The genes are TRBV4-1 and TRBJ2-5; D uncertain. Germline V gene sequence: CDR1 MGHRA, CDR2 YSYEKL. The CDR3 consists of 13 residues. V lost 1 base and J 5 bases, leaving 8 bases between the germline ends. CDR3 sequence (DNA): TGCGCCAGCAGCCAAGTTTTGGGGGAGACCCAGTACTTC. This translates into CASSQVLGETQYF.

This clone was observed once. The rearrangement links TRBV7-8 to TRBJ2-5, with unresolved D. The V gene's germline CDR1 is SGHVS and CDR2 FQNEAQ. V dropped 5 bases and J dropped 5 bases, with 12 bases sitting between them. The length of the CDR3 is 13 residues. CDR3 loop: CASSRDPTETQYF. DNA for the CDR3: TGTGCCAGCAGCCGAGACCCTACGGAGACCCAGTACTTC.

The CDR3 reads CASSESGAHEQFF. CDR3 DNA sequence: TGTGCCAGCAGTGAATCCGGGGCCCATGAGCAGTTCTTC. V usage is TRBV6-4 and J usage is TRBJ2-1, with D possibly called TRBD1 or TRBD2 (5 bases each). This CDR3 is built from 13 residues. Germline CDR1 and CDR2: MRHNA and SNTAGT. V shed 3 bases and J shed 8 bases, with 11 bases lying between them.

V gene TRBV7-8 combines with J gene TRBJ2-1; 10 positions agree with TRBD2. The germline V gene encodes CDR1 SGHVS and CDR2 FQNEAQ. Unmatched junction bases numbered 6, after V lost 4 bases and J lost 3 bases. The CDR3 runs to 16 residues. DNA of the CDR3: TGTGCCAGCAGCTCCGCTAGCGGGAGTATCTACAATGAGCAGTTCTTC. Translated: CASSSASGSIYNEQFF.

The chain recombines TRBV4-2 with TRBJ2-7, with D possibly being TRBD2 (6 bases). The CDR3 sequence is 16 residues long. Per the germline V gene, CDR1 is LGHNA and CDR2 is YNFKEQ. V was pared by 1 base and J by 1 base, with 14 bases between. This CDR3 is CASSQAGFGSSYEQYF. CDR3 sequence (DNA): TGTGCCAGCAGCCAAGCCGGCTTCGGGAGTTCCTACGAGCAGTACTTC.

As concerns this clone: At one end, the junction sequence differs from germline, possibly due to a read error. Other DNA variants within this sample encode the same CDR3. This sequence joins TRBV6-5 and TRBJ2-3; 7 nucleotides match TRBD2. The CDR3 runs to 14 residues. CDR1 is MNHEY, CDR2 SVGAGI, per germline. The CDR3 region has the DNA TGTGCCAGCTCCTGGGGGGGTGGCACGGATACGCAGTATTTT. The encoded protein is CASSWGGGTDTQYF.

In regard to this clone: The same CDR3 can be traced to other DNA sequences in this sample. This sequence joins TRBV5-1 and TRBJ2-7; 9 nucleotides agree with TRBD1. The trim removed 4 bases at V and 3 bases at J, leaving 5 bases unmatched. The CDR3 totals 14 residues. Looked up from germline, CDR1 is SGHRS and CDR2 is YFSETQ. The CDR3 sequence: CASSPGQGDYEQYF. CDR3 coding DNA: TGCGCCAGCAGCCCGGGACAGGGAGACTACGAGCAGTACTTC.

The J gene is TRBJ2-2, the V gene TRBV5-1; possibly TRBD2 for D (6 bases). CDR3 length: 17 residues. The germline gives CDR1 SGHRS, CDR2 YFSETQ. Between the trimmed V and J ends, which lost 0 bases and 0 bases, there was a span of 12 bases. The CDR3 bases are TGCGCCAGCAGCTTGGGTCCGGCGGGACCGAACACCGGGGAGCTGTTTTTT. This sequence encodes CASSLGPAGPNTGELFF.

This rearrangement joins TRBV30 to TRBJ1-2, with D unclear. CDR3 length: 12 residues. Between the trimmed V and J ends, which lost 8 bases and 6 bases, there was a span of 16 bases. Germline V gene sequence: CDR1 GTSNPN, CDR2 SVGIG (reference sequence). Here the CDR3 DNA reads TGTGCCAAAAGGAGGCTGTACGATGGCTACACCTTC. Protein product: CAKRRLYDGYTF.